This T cell receptor (beta chain) emerged from a study of PD-1 blockade in classical Hodgkin lymphoma. General study findings and limits: Newly diagnosed patients reportedly trailed healthy donors in baseline TCR diversity. Nothing has yet pinned down what causes the repertoire differences, possibly disease activity or prior therapy.

Concerning this clone: Its matching antigen is unknown.

The CDR3 runs to 17 residues. With V trimmed by 5 bases and J by 1 base, 8 bases remained unmatched. The germline CDR1 and CDR2 sequences are MNHEY and SMNVEV (reference sequence). Here immunoSEQ multiplex PCR was the method, and the copy in TCRdb shows in-frame clones only, minus some. The profile shows tens of thousands of clones, 89% of them singletons. Specified time point: newly diagnosed, previously untreated cHL patient sample. CD4+ T cells were purified from thawed PBMCs by magnetic negative selection. The comparison group had newly diagnosed, previously untreated classical Hodgkin lymphoma. The origin of this receptor is a human donor with classical Hodgkin lymphoma. The sample consisted of CD4+ T cells from blood. V usage is TRBV27 and J usage is TRBJ2-5, with TRBD2 identical over 12 bases. For the CDR3, the DNA is TGTGCCAGCAGTCTCCTAGCGGGGGGGCCGTTCCAAGAGACCCAGTACTTC. It is translated as CASSLLAGGPFQETQYF.